Sequencing of this T cell receptor (beta chain) was carried out in a study of Tregs in tolerant kidney transplant recipients. This clone was seen once. Antigen unknown. Some clones are missing from TCRdb's copy, which holds only in-frame ones; the method was immunoSEQ multiplex PCR. The sample consists of 15,000 to 20,000 clones, about two thirds of them appearing once. The CDR3 extends over 16 amino acids. V lost 1 base, J lost 0 bases, and 10 bases lay in between. CDR1 is LNHDA and CDR2 is SQIVND in the germline V gene (reference sequence). The source material was Tregs from blood cultured with allogeneic cells. The sequence derives from a human donor in good health. V is TRBV19 and J is TRBJ2-4; D gene unclear. This chain's CDR3 is CASSIAIQGAKNIQYF. For the CDR3, the DNA is TGTGCCAGTAGTATAGCTATTCAAGGAGCCAAAAACATTCAGTACTTC.